A single sample is the source of the 17 T cell receptor beta chains below, sequenced in a study of T-cell reconstitution after alpha-beta-depleted transplantation in children (TCRdb year 2016). Explained via the paper, the treatment or condition label denotes: allogeneic hematopoietic cell transplantation with graft depleted of TCRalphabeta T cells and CD19 B cells. Libraries came from PCR. The data were produced on an Illumina HiSeq 2500. TCR library preparation used molecular barcoding, with unique molecular identifiers applied to normalize quantification of the TCRbeta repertoire. TCRdb trimmed public reads at Q25 via fastp, called clones via MiXCR and kept in-frame beta chains. Identical CDR3 protein sequences are pooled into one entry, listed with their most common genes and DNA. In all, the sample holds tens of thousands of distinct CDR3 sequences, and roughly 4.4% of those were seen once. Approximately 17% of the sample is in the top ten clones.

The sequencing used PBMCs, mostly from graft donor cells, collected 180 days after TCRalphabeta/CD19-depleted stem cell transplant. The source of these receptors is a boy in the first two years of life who had a stem cell transplant for acute myeloid leukemia, so the T cells may come from the graft donor.

The table lists this clonotype with many counts. This chain uses TRBV20-1 with TRBJ2-2, with a possible D match to TRBD1 (6 bases). With 0 bases removed from V and 3 bases from J, the gap between germline ends came to 11 bases. Germline-derived CDR1 and CDR2 are DFQATT and SNEGSKA (reference sequence). The CDR3 consists of 15 residues. CDR3 sequence (DNA): TGCAGTGCTAGAGATCCGACAGGTCACACCGGGGAGCTGTTTTTT. It codes for CSARDPTGHTGELFF.

This clonotype was recorded many times. CDR3: CASSLGTGPEAFF. The CDR3 DNA reads TGTGCCAGCAGTTTGGGGACGGGGCCAGAAGCTTTCTTT. The chain combines TRBV12-3 or TRBV12-4 with TRBJ1-1; a possible D gene is TRBD1 (5 bases). V gave up 3 bases and J gave up 8 bases, with 13 bases separating them. The CDR3 is 13 amino acids.

This clonotype was recorded at least ten times. The chain uses TRBV7-9 and TRBJ1-1; TRBD1 aligns across 10 bases. This CDR3 contains 14 residues. J was trimmed by 4 bases and V by 5 bases; bases with no gene match: 4. In germline, CDR1 is SEHNR, CDR2 FQNEAQ (reference sequence). CDR3 residues: CASSPGQGSTEAFF. The CDR3 nucleotides read TGTGCCAGCAGCCCGGGACAGGGGTCCACTGAAGCTTTCTTT.

This clonotype appeared many times. The chain employs TRBV6-5 and TRBJ1-1, with 7 positions matching TRBD1. The J segment lost 3 bases and the V segment lost 0 bases, leaving 13 bases of the junction unmatched. The CDR3 has 18 residues. Germline V gene lookup returns CDR1 MNHEY and CDR2 SVGAGI. The CDR3 nucleotides are TGTGCCAGCAGTTACTCGCCCTCGGGACAGCCCAGGGACACTGAAGCTTTCTTT. It encodes CASSYSPSGQPRDTEAFF.

Ten or more counts support this clonotype. The J gene is TRBJ2-1, the V gene TRBV20-1; D may correspond to TRBD1 or TRBD2 (6 bases each). CDR3 size: 15 residues. The ends were cut back, 1 base at V and 5 bases at J, with 15 bases in the middle. The V gene's germline CDR1 is DFQATT and CDR2 SNEGSKA (reference sequence). The CDR3 spells CSARGGAGEDNEQFF. The CDR3 bases are TGCAGTGCTAGAGGGGGGGCAGGGGAGGACAATGAGCAGTTCTTC.

In its sample, this clonotype was seen many times. The chain couples TRBV6-5 to TRBJ2-7; D is tentatively TRBD1 or TRBD2 (5 bases each). The CDR3 loop spans 15 amino acids. CDR1 and CDR2 from the germline V gene are MNHEY and SVGAGI. Trimming left V 0 bases short and J 6 bases short, with 15 bases between. DNA of the CDR3: TGTGCCAGCAGTTACTCGGGGGTATTAAGTCTCGAGCAGTACTTC. Translation: CASSYSGVLSLEQYF.

This clonotype appeared many times. V and J are TRBV5-1 and TRBJ1-3; D is unresolved. Trimming pared 1 base from V and 0 bases from J, leaving 14 bases between. CDR1 is SGHRS and CDR2 is YFSETQ in the germline V gene. CDR3 length equals 17 residues. CDR3 DNA sequence: TGCGCCAGCAGCTTGAGGGAGCCTCCTCTCTCTGGAAACACCATATATTTT. It encodes CASSLREPPLSGNTIYF.

Ten or more counts support this clonotype. The V call is TRBV5-1, the J call TRBJ2-5; D is ambiguous. Germline CDR1 is SGHRS and CDR2 is YFSETQ. The germline V and J ends were trimmed by 0 bases and 4 bases, with 7 bases remaining between them. This CDR3 spans 13 amino acids. The CDR3 sequence is CASSLVGGETQYF. Written as DNA, the CDR3 is TGCGCCAGCAGCTTGGTTGGCGGAGAGACCCAGTACTTC.

Many counts were recorded for this clonotype. The V call is TRBV23-1, the J call TRBJ2-7; 8 positions match TRBD1. TRBV23-1 is identified as an open reading frame with a role that is uncertain. This CDR3 has 16 residues. V shed 6 bases, J shed 2 bases, and the junction held 12 bases outside the gene matches. As DNA, the CDR3 is TGCGCCAGCAGCCCCCCCTGGGACAGGATAGCCTACGAGCAGTACGTC. Translation: CASSPPWDRIAYEQYV.

This chain connects TRBV8-2 to TRBJ2-2; TRBD1, the table's D call, was not compared with the DNA. TRBV8-2 is given as a pseudogene. The CDR3 consists of 15 residues. The CDR3 DNA sequence: TGTGCCATAAGCCCCGGGCCAGGCCCCACCGGGGAGCTGTTTTTT. Amino acid sequence: CAISPGPGPTGELFF.

This clonotype was recorded at least ten times. The V call is TRBV12-3 or TRBV12-4, the J call TRBJ2-4, with no clear D. Trimming took off 2 bases at V and 0 bases at J, with 8 bases between the two ends. The CDR3 covers 15 residues. The CDR3 region has the DNA TGTGCCAGCAGTTTAACGGGTTTAGCCAAAAACATTCAGTACTTC. It codes for CASSLTGLAKNIQYF.

The sample holds many counts of this clonotype. The chain employs TRBV12-3 or TRBV12-4 and TRBJ2-5; 8 bases line up with TRBD1. J gave up 5 bases and V 6 bases, and 8 bases lay outside the gene matches. The CDR3 is 14 amino acids. Written as DNA, the CDR3 is TGTGCCAGCAGACCGACAGGGGTTTACGAGACCCAGTACTTC. It codes for CASRPTGVYETQYF.

In its sample, this clonotype was seen a few times. The rearrangement joins TRBV2 to TRBJ2-4, with D hard to call. V lost 5 bases to trimming and J lost 0 bases, with 5 bases between them. Looked up from germline, CDR1 is SNHLY and CDR2 is FYNNEI. The CDR3 extends over 13 amino acids. The DNA of the CDR3 is TGTGCCAGCAGTATATTAGCCAAAAACATTCAGTACTTC. It specifies CASSILAKNIQYF.

Many counts were recorded for this clonotype. V is TRBV11-2 and J is TRBJ2-1, with 9 positions matching TRBD1. The CDR3 length is 15 residues. From germline, CDR1 is SGHAT and CDR2 FQNNGV. V was pared by 3 bases and J by 5 bases, with 5 bases of the junction left unmatched. The CDR3 bases are TGTGCCAGCAGCTTGAGGGACAGGGCGGACAATGAGCAGTTCTTC. It codes for CASSLRDRADNEQFF. The whole variable domain, filled in from reference TRBV11-2 and TRBJ2-1, reads EAGVAQSPRYKIIEKRQSVAFWCNPISGHATLYWYQQILGQGPKLLIQFQNNGVVDDSQLPKDRFSAERLKGVDSTLKIQPAKLEDSAVYLCASSLRDRADNEQFFGPGTRLTVL.

This clonotype was counted many times. The chain uses TRBV6-5 and TRBJ1-6; D unclear. Trimming cost V 5 bases and J 9 bases, with 14 bases left between them. Germline V gene data show CDR1 as MNHEY and CDR2 as SVGAGI. CDR3 size: 14 residues. In nucleotides, the CDR3 is TGTGCCAGCAGTCCGACGGACGAAATTTCACCCCTCCACTTT. Residues: CASSPTDEISPLHF.

At least ten counts were recorded for this clonotype. V usage is TRBV6-5 and J usage is TRBJ1-1; 8 bases match TRBD1. The CDR3 sequence is 18 residues long. The germline CDR1 and CDR2 sequences are MNHEY and SVGAGI. Losses at the gene ends were 5 bases for V and 6 bases for J; bases not matched to a gene: 20. The DNA for the CDR3 is TGTGCCAGCAGTCAGGGGAAGGGTCGGACAGGGACAACCGCTGAAGCTTTCTTT. Its translation: CASSQGKGRTGTTAEAFF.

The table lists this clonotype with many counts. The genes are TRBV11-3 and TRBJ2-3, with D perhaps matching TRBD1 or TRBD2 (5 bases each). This CDR3 region has 16 residues. Deletions cut 7 bases from V and 3 bases from J, with 20 bases between. The germline V gene encodes CDR1 SGHNT and CDR2 YENEEA. The CDR3 nucleotides read TGTGCCAGCACTCCAGGGAGATTCCTGAAAACAGATACGCAGTATTTT. As protein: CASTPGRFLKTDTQYF.